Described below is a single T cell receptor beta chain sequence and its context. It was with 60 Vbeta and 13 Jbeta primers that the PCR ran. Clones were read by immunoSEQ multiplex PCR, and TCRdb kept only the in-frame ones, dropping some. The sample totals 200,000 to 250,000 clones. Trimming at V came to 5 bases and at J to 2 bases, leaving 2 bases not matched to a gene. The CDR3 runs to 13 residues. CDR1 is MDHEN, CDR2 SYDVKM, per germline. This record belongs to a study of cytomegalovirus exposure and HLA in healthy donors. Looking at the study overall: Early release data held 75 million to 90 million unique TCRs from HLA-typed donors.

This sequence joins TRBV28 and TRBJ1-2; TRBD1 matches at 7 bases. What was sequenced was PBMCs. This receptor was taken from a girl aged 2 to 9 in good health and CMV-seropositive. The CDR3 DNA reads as TGTGCCAGCAGTCAGGACAGGAACTATGGCTACACCTTC. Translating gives CASSQDRNYGYTF.